This TCR beta chain is from a study of cytomegalovirus exposure and HLA in healthy donors. In the study overall: Out of about 190 million T cells, an earlier analysis found some 110 million unique TCR beta sequences in total. Overall study results and limits: The study recorded about 160 TCR beta chains that were cytomegalovirus-associated. Equally common other TCR beta chains were less clonally expanded than HLA-associated ones, a later analysis found.

PCR primers comprised 60 Vbeta and 13 Jbeta primers. Libraries were prepared by immunoSEQ multiplex PCR; TCRdb keeps only in-frame clonotypes and omits some of them. The table for this sample gives about 39,000 clones. A word on this clone: Its matching antigen is unknown.

The CDR3 is made up of 16 amino acids. J was trimmed by 1 base and V by 0 bases; bases with no gene match: 5. Germline CDR1 reads SNHLY; CDR2 reads FYNNEI. The chain is built from TRBV2 and TRBJ1-2, with 7 bases matching TRBD1. This receptor was obtained from a woman in her thirties in good health and CMV-seropositive. The specimen sequenced was PBMCs. The CDR3 sequence: CASSEAGQDGNYGYTF. For the CDR3, the DNA is TGTGCCAGCAGTGAAGCTGGACAGGACGGTAACTATGGCTACACCTTC.